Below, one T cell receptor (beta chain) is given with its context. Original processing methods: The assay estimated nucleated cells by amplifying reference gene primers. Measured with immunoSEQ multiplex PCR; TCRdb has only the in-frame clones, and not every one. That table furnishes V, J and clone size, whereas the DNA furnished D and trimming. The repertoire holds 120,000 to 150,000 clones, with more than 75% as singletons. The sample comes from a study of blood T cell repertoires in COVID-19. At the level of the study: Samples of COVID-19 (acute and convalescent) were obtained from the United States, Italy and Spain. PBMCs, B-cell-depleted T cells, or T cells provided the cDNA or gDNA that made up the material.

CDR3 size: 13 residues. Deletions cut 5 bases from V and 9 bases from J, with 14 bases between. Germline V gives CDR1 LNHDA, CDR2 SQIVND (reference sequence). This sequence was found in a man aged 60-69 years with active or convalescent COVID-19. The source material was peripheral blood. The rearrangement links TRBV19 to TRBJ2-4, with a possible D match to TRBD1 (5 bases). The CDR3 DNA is TGTGCCAGTAGTCTAACAGGACGGGTCATTCAGTACTTC. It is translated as CASSLTGRVIQYF.